The next 6 T cell receptor beta chains were all read from a single sample in a study of brain T cells in children with intractable seizures. TCRdb's copy holds only in-frame clones and misses some; the assay was immunoSEQ multiplex PCR. The sample lists about 340,000 clones, roughly 92% occurring once. Documented time point: blood from clinic visit 5 months post-surgery; TSC patient then seizure free. Sequencing used peripheral blood, obtained 4 to 5 months after surgery. The receptors here all came from a boy under three years old with tuberous sclerosis and intractable seizures.

V gene TRBV15 combines with J gene TRBJ2-2, with D perhaps matching TRBD2 (5 bases). V lost 8 bases, J lost 0 bases, and 13 bases lay in between. Per germline, CDR1 LNHNV and CDR2 YYDKDF (reference sequence). There are 15 residues in the CDR3. CDR3 loop: CATARGRTNTGELFF. Here the CDR3 DNA reads TGTGCCACCGCACGGGGTAGAACGAACACCGGGGAGCTGTTTTTT. The full variable domain, in which reference TRBV15 and TRBJ2-2 provide the parts outside the CDR3, is DAMVIQNPRYQVTQFGKPVTLSCSQTLNHNVMYWYQQKSSQAPKLLFHYYDKDFNNEADTPDNFQSRRPNTSFCFLDIRSPGLGDTAMYLCATARGRTNTGELFFGEGSRLTVL.

The chain uses TRBV6-5 and TRBJ1-5, with 9 bases that match TRBD1. The CDR3 sequence is 14 residues long. Germline V CDR1 and CDR2: MNHEY, SVGAGI. Germline trimming cut 6 bases from V and 4 bases from J; bases unmatched to any gene: 4. The CDR3 nucleotides are TGTGCCAGCAGACCGACAGGGGGGAATCAGCCCCAGCATTTT. Translated: CASRPTGGNQPQHF.

The rearrangement joins TRBV5-1 to TRBJ2-3; TRBD1 agrees at 9 bases. Per germline, CDR1 SGHRS and CDR2 YFSETQ. Germline trimming cut 10 bases from V and 3 bases from J; bases unmatched to any gene: 9. The CDR3 is made up of 14 amino acids. DNA of the CDR3: TGCGCCGTCCGACAGGGGGTTGAAACAGATACGCAGTATTTT. Protein: CAVRQGVETDTQYF.

The chain employs TRBV15 and TRBJ1-1; D might be TRBD1 (5 bases). CDR1 and CDR2 from the germline V gene are LNHNV and YYDKDF (reference sequence). The CDR3 consists of 15 residues. The V end was cut by 1 base, the J end by 5 bases, with 14 bases between. Here the CDR3 DNA reads TGTGCCACCAGCAGAGTGTCTCAGGGCCGTACTGAAGCTTTCTTT. Its translation: CATSRVSQGRTEAFF.

The chain uses TRBV5-4 and TRBJ1-1; D might be TRBD1 (5 bases). V lost 0 bases to trimming and J lost 0 bases, with 9 bases between them. Germline V lookup: CDR1 SGHNT, CDR2 YYREEE (reference sequence). The CDR3 consists of 15 residues. DNA of the CDR3: TGTGCCAGCAGCTTGGGAGGGGACCTGAACACTGAAGCTTTCTTT. Translating gives CASSLGGDLNTEAFF. The full variable domain, with the rest looked up from reference TRBV5-4 and TRBJ1-1, is ETGVTQSPTHLIKTRGQQVTLRCSSQSGHNTVSWYQQALGQGPQFIFQYYREEENGRGNFPPRFSGLQFPNYSSELNVNALELDDSALYLCASSLGGDLNTEAFFGQGTRLTVV.

The chain couples TRBV21-1 to TRBJ1-6; the table names TRBD1, a call not compared with the DNA. TRBV21-1 is a listed pseudogene. The CDR3 totals 17 residues. CDR3: CASSLGGWRDSNSPLHF. DNA for the CDR3: TGTGCCAGCAGCTTGGGAGGATGGAGGGACAGTAATTCACCCCTCCACTTT.